Sequencing of this T cell receptor (beta chain) was carried out in a study of blood T cell repertoires in COVID-19. Germline loops: CDR1 PRHDT, CDR2 FYEKMQ (reference sequence). Trimming left V 5 bases short and J 2 bases short, with 7 bases between. The CDR3 loop spans 13 amino acids. Measured with immunoSEQ multiplex PCR; TCRdb has only the in-frame clones, and not every one. The data show 210,000 or so clones, more than 75% seen once. Those enrolled, adults aged roughly 18 to 95 years, came from about two dozen US areas. Clinical history reported by participants formed the basis on which cohorts were assigned.

The clonotype was recovered from a woman aged 40 to 49 with acute COVID-19. V is TRBV13 and J is TRBJ1-5; no clear D. The sequencing input was PBMCs or T cells enriched from blood (not recorded which). Here the CDR3 reads CASSPSGNQPQHF. CDR3 in DNA: TGTGCCAGCAGCCCATCGGGCAATCAGCCCCAGCATTTT.